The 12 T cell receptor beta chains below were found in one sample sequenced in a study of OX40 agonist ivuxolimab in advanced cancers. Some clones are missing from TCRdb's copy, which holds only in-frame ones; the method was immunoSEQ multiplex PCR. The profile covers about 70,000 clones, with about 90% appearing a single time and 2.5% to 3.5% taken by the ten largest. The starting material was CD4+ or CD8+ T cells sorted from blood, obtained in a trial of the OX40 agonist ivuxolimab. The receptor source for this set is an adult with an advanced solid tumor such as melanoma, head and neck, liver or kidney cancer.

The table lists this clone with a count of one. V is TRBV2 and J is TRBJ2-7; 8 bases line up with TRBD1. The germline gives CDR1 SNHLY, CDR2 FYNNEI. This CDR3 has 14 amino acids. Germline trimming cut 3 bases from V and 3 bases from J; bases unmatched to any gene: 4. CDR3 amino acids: CASSDLTGGYEQYF. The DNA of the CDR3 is TGTGCCAGCAGTGACCTTACAGGGGGCTACGAGCAGTACTTC.

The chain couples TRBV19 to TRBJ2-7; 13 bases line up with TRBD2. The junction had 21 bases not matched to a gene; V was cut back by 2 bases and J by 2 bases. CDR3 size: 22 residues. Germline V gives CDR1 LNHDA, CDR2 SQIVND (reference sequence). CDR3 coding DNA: TGTGCCAGTAGTATAAAGAAGGGGTTGGCTCCGGGGACTAGCGGGGTTACCTACGAGCAGTACTTC. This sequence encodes CASSIKKGLAPGTSGVTYEQYF.

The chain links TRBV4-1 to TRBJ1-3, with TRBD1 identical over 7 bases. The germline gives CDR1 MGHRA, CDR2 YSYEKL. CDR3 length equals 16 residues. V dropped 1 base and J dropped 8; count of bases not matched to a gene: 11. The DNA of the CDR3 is TGCGCCAGCAGCCAAGCCCAGACAGGGAGAAGACACACCATATATTTT. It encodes CASSQAQTGRRHTIYF.

CDR3 DNA sequence: TGTGCCTGGAGTGTACAGGGGGGGGCCCAAGAGACCCAGTACTTC. Its translation: CAWSVQGGAQETQYF. The V call is TRBV30, the J call TRBJ2-5; a possible D gene is TRBD1 (8 bases). The V gene lost 0 bases and the J gene lost 1 base, with 12 bases spanning the gap. The CDR3 has 15 amino acids. Germline V gene data show CDR1 as GTSNPN and CDR2 as SVGIG (reference sequence). Drawing the rest from reference TRBV30 and TRBJ2-5, the complete variable domain is SQTIHQWPATLVQPVGSPLSLECTVEGTSNPNLYWYRQAAGRGLQLLFYSVGIGQISSEVPQNLSASRPQDRQFILSSKKLLLSDSGFYLCAWSVQGGAQETQYFGPGTRLLVL.

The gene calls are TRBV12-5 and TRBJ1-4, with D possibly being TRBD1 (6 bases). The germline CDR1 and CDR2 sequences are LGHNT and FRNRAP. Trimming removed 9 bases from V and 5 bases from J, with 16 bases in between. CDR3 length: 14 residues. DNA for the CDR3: TGTGCTAGAAAACAGGGTAGTTGGAATGAAAAACTGTTTTTT. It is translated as CARKQGSWNEKLFF.

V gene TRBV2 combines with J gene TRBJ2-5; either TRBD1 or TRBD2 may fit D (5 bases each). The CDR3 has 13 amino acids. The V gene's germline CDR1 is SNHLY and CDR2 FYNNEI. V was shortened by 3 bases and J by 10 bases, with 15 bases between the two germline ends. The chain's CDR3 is CASSDPWRGDQYF. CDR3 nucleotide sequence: TGTGCCAGCAGTGATCCCTGGAGAGGGGACCAGTACTTC.

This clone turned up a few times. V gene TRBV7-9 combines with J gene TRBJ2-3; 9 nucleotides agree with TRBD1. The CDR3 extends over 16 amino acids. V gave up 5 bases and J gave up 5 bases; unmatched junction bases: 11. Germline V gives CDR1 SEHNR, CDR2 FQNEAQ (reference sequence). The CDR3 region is CASSPPHRGRGDTQYF. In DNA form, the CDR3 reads TGTGCCAGCAGCCCACCCCACAGGGGGCGGGGAGATACGCAGTATTTT.

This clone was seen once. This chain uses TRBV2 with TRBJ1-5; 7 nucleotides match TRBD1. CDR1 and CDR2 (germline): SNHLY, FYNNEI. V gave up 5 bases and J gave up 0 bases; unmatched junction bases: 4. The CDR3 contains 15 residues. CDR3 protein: CASSTDRRSNQPQHF. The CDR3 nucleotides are TGTGCCAGCAGTACGGACAGGCGTAGCAATCAGCCCCAGCATTTT.

In nucleotides, the CDR3 is TGTGCCAGTAGTATACCCTGGACTAGCGGGCACAATGAGCAGTTCTTC. Its protein product is CASSIPWTSGHNEQFF. The J gene is TRBJ2-1, the V gene TRBV19; 11 bases align to TRBD2. Per the germline V gene, CDR1 is LNHDA and CDR2 is SQIVND (reference sequence). The CDR3 extends over 16 amino acids. J was trimmed by 5 bases and V by 2 bases; bases with no gene match: 5.

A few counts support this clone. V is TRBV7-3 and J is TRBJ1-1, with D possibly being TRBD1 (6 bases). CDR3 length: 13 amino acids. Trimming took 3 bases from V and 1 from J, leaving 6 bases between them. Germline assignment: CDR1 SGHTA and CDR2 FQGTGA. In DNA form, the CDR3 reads TGTGCCAGCAGCTTGACAGGGAACACTGAAGCTTTCTTT. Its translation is CASSLTGNTEAFF.

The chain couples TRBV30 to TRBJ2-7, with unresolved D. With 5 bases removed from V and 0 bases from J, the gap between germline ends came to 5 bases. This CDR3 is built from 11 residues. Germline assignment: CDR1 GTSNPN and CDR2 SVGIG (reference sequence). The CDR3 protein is CAWLGSYEQYF. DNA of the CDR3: TGTGCCTGGTTAGGCTCCTACGAGCAGTACTTC.

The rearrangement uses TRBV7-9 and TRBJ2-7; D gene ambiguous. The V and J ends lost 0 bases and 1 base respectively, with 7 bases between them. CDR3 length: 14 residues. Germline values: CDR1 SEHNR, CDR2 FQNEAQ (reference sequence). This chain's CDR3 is CASSLAADSYEQYF. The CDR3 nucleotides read TGTGCCAGCAGCTTAGCAGCCGATTCCTACGAGCAGTACTTC.